This T cell receptor (beta chain) was sequenced for a study of esophageal squamous cell carcinoma under preoperative chemotherapy. Study-wide points: Abundant clones tended to shrink rather than expand after paclitaxel-nedaplatin. Tumor-infiltrating lymphocytes showed no significant post-chemotherapy TCR diversity increase, unlike peripheral T cells. After treatment, tumor-infiltrating lymphocytes apparently came partly from blood T cells.

With regard to this clonotype: The target antigen is unknown.

TCRdb fed the PCR reads into MiXCR, producing one record per CDR3 protein. This sample has 34,000 or so distinct CDR3 sequences; around 50% occur once, and the top ten carry approximately 25%. Time point specified: after preoperative PTX-NDP chemotherapy. Before surgery, patients were given preoperative paclitaxel-nedaplatin chemotherapy. This receptor was obtained from a human donor with esophageal squamous cell carcinoma. The donor label of this sample is uncertain. This specimen was acquired from a patient given preoperative chemotherapy.

In nucleotides, the CDR3 is TGTGCCAGCAGCCGCCTAGCGGGGCCCTACGAGCAGTTCTTC. Protein product: CASSRLAGPYEQFF. The chain joins TRBV7-2 to TRBJ2-1, with 9 bases matching TRBD2. With V trimmed by 5 bases and J by 10 bases, 9 bases remained unmatched. Germline CDR1 SGHTA, CDR2 FQGNSA. The CDR3 sequence is 14 residues long.